The clone carrying this T cell receptor beta chain turned up a few times. Its antigen is currently unknown. This entry belongs to a study of cytomegalovirus exposure and HLA in healthy donors. Researchers ran the PCR with 60 Vbeta and 13 Jbeta primers. The method was immunoSEQ multiplex PCR; TCRdb's version includes in-frame clones alone and lacks a portion of them. The data hold tens of thousands of clones, with about 85% observed a single time. Germline CDR1 and CDR2: KGHSH and LQKENI. With 3 bases removed from V and 4 bases from J, the gap between germline ends came to 12 bases. CDR3 size: 14 residues. Study-wide results and limits: TCR beta V segments were, for the most part, productive about 87% or about 30% of the time in an earlier analysis. Most likely, a cluster of highly shared sequence variants arose as a sequencing artifact. Researchers catalogued 160 or so TCR beta chains as cytomegalovirus-associated.

This sequence was found in a woman in her forties in good health and CMV-seropositive. The sample was PBMCs. The chain carries TRBV18 and TRBJ2-5; D is uncertain. CDR3 in amino acids: CASSPVGSTETQYF. The CDR3 DNA reads TGTGCCAGCTCACCTGTGGGCAGTACAGAGACCCAGTACTTC. The whole variable domain, filled in from reference TRBV18 and TRBJ2-5, reads NAGVMQNPRHLVRRRGQEARLRCSPMKGHSHVYWYRQLPEEGLKFMVYLQKENIIDESGMPKERFSAEFPKEGPSILRIQQVVRGDSAAYFCASSPVGSTETQYFGPGTRLLVL.